This entry lists 9 T cell receptor beta chains sequenced from one sample in a study of CD8+CD57+ T cells in acquired aplastic anemia. All patients picked for sequencing had shown, by flow cytometry, an expansion of CD8+CD57+ cells. Using genomic DNA as the template, TCR beta VDJ and CDR3 profiling was carried out. TCRdb reprocessed the reads via MiXCR and lists one record per CDR3 protein. The data hold approximately 220,000 distinct CDR3 sequences, with roughly 53% observed a single time. The specimen was sorted CD4+, CD8+, or CD8+CD57+ T cells (not recorded which) from PBMCs. The source is a human donor with aplastic anemia.

Note on this clonotype: A much more abundant neighbour one base away suggests this may be a read error. The chain recombines TRBV6-6 with TRBJ2-5; TRBD1 might be the D (5 bases). CDR3 length: 13 residues. CDR1 is MNHNY, CDR2 SVGAGI, per germline (reference sequence). The CDR3, as DNA: TGTGCCAGCAGTTATCAGGGCCAAGAGACCCAGTGCTTC. As protein: CASSYQGQETQCF.

V usage is TRBV10-3 and J usage is TRBJ2-5, with a tentative D call TRBD1 (6 bases). CDR3 length: 13 residues. The germline V gene has CDR1 ENHRY and CDR2 SYGVKD. V lost 10 bases, J lost 5 bases, and 17 bases lay in between. Here the CDR3 DNA reads TGTGCCACCTACCCCGGGACAACGGAGACCCAGTACTTC. This translates into CATYPGTTETQYF.

This clonotype showed up just a few times. V and J are TRBV15 and TRBJ2-7; 10 bases are shared with TRBD1. Germline assignment: CDR1 LNHNV and CDR2 YYDKDF (reference sequence). V was pared by 2 bases and J by 6 bases, with 1 base of the junction left unmatched. This CDR3 contains 13 residues. The CDR3: CATSRRTGGEQYF. The CDR3 DNA reads as TGTGCCACCAGCAGAAGGACAGGGGGCGAGCAGTACTTC. Combining the CDR3 with reference TRBV15 and TRBJ2-7 gives the whole variable domain DAMVIQNPRYQVTQFGKPVTLSCSQTLNHNVMYWYQQKSSQAPKLLFHYYDKDFNNEADTPDNFQSRRPNTSFCFLDIRSPGLGDTAMYLCATSRRTGGEQYFGPGTRLTVT.

Concerning this clonotype itself: One end of the junction does not line up with germline, which may come from a read error. The chain combines TRBV5-8 with TRBJ2-3; 7 bases match TRBD1. The CDR3 is 16 residues long. Germline values: CDR1 SGHTS, CDR2 YDEGEE. Here the CDR3 DNA reads TGTGCCAGCAGCTCTTTTATGTCGACAGGGAACGATACGCAGTACTTT. Its protein is CASSSFMSTGNDTQYF.

This clonotype appeared many times. The genes are TRBV5-1 and TRBJ2-6, with D unclear. CDR3 size: 15 residues. From germline, CDR1 is SGHRS and CDR2 YFSETQ. Deletions cut 4 bases from V and 0 bases from J, with 8 bases between. Here the CDR3 reads CASSLGSSGANVLTF. The CDR3 nucleotides are TGCGCCAGCAGCCTAGGCAGCTCTGGGGCCAACGTCCTGACTTTC.

J is TRBJ2-7 and V is TRBV29-1; maybe TRBD2 (5 bases). Looked up from germline, CDR1 is SQVTM and CDR2 is ANQGSEA. This CDR3 spans 14 amino acids. Trimming removed 0 bases from V and 5 bases from J, with 14 bases in between. DNA for the CDR3: TGCAGCGTTGAAGATCTTCGGAGGTCTCACGAGCAGTACTTC. As protein: CSVEDLRRSHEQYF.

V is TRBV9 and J is TRBJ1-2; possible D gene TRBD1, 6 bases. This CDR3 comprises 14 residues. Germline CDR1 reads SGDLS; CDR2 reads YYNGEE. V was clipped by 0 bases and J by 7 bases, with 13 bases between them. This CDR3 is CASSVGARDTGYTF. The CDR3 DNA follows: TGTGCCAGCAGCGTAGGTGCCAGGGACACTGGCTACACCTTC.

Note on this clonotype: This may be a read error: a much more frequent sequence differs by one nucleotide. Without the conserved terminal phenylalanine or tryptophan, this CDR3 likely stems from a read error. The chain uses TRBV6-2 or TRBV6-3 and TRBJ2-3; weak D call: TRBD2 (6 bases). The V end lost 0 bases, the J end lost 5 bases, and 18 bases lay between the germline ends. Germline V gene lookup returns CDR1 MNHEY and CDR2 SVGEGT. CDR3 length: 17 residues. CDR3 residues: CASSYSSTSRREDTQYS. The CDR3 bases are TGTGCCAGCAGTTACTCAAGTACCAGCCGGCGGGAAGATACGCAGTATTCT.

This clonotype was detected only once. The genes are TRBV29-1 and TRBJ1-5; 10 bases map to TRBD1. Germline-derived CDR1 and CDR2 are SQVTM and ANQGSEA. This CDR3 spans 15 amino acids. The CDR3 protein is CSARTGGSYNQPQHF. The DNA for the CDR3 is TGCAGTGCTAGGACAGGGGGTTCGTACAATCAGCCCCAGCATTTT.